This T cell receptor (beta chain) came from a study of PD-1 blockade in classical Hodgkin lymphoma. The study, taken as a whole, reports: Any patient who commenced nivolumab under 1 year after ASCT was excluded.

Details on this clone: Its antigen is currently unknown.

Every patient relapsed after autologous stem cell transplantation, and brentuximab vedotin exposure varied. Germline V gene sequence: CDR1 SGHTA, CDR2 FQGNSA. Trimming shortened V by 6 bases and J by 4 bases, and 10 bases separated the two germline ends. This CDR3 is built from 12 residues. Repertoires were generated with immunoSEQ multiplex PCR, while TCRdb's copy carries only in-frame clones and drops some. The sample lists about 100,000 clones; roughly 84% were seen once. Sequences were derived from peripheral blood mononuclear cells (PBMCs), sampled at baseline. The J gene is TRBJ2-7, the V gene TRBV7-2; D possibly corresponds to TRBD1 (6 bases). The receptor was derived from a human donor with classical Hodgkin lymphoma. CDR3 sequence reads: CASSLTGYEQYF. CDR3 DNA sequence: TGTGCCAGCAGTTTGACAGGATACGAGCAGTACTTC.